These 32 T cell receptor beta chains originate from one sample sequenced in a study of T cell clonality in common variable immunodeficiency. Generated by immunoSEQ multiplex PCR, the TCRdb table keeps only in-frame clones and is missing some. This sample carries about 40,000 clones and no singletons, and around 2.1% goes to the top ten. The sequenced sample was peripheral blood mononuclear cells. The receptors were sampled from a person between 18 and 69 years old in good health.

This clone came up many times. The CDR3 goes on 3 residues after the read ends, and that part is filled in from the germline J gene. The chain employs TRBV11-2 and TRBJ2-5, with no clear D. Per germline, CDR1 SGHAT and CDR2 FQNNGV. This CDR3 comprises 12 residues. Trimming stripped 1 base from V and 4 bases from J, with 4 bases between. The CDR3 spells CASSLVRETQYF. The covered CDR3 bases are TGTGCCAGCAGCTTAGTGCGAGAGACC.

In its sample, this clone was seen many times. The read ends 3 residues before the CDR3 terminus; that terminus is restored from the germline J gene. This rearrangement joins TRBV2 to TRBJ2-3; 7 bases align to TRBD1. This CDR3 is built from 13 residues. J was trimmed by 6 bases and V by 11 bases; bases with no gene match: 11. Germline-derived CDR1 and CDR2 are SNHLY and FYNNEI. The CDR3 protein is CASRDSTLDTQYF. The CDR3 DNA, read in part, is TGTGCCTCCCGGGACAGCACCCTGGATACG.

Ten or more counts support this clone. A much bigger clone sits one base away, suggesting this may be a read error. The read is 3 residues too short to cover the CDR3 end, so that end is filled in from the germline J gene. This chain joins TRBV10-3 and TRBJ1-1, with 7 bases fitting TRBD1. The CDR3 has 14 amino acids. Germline CDR1 and CDR2: ENHRY and SYGVKD. The sequenced part of the CDR3 DNA is TGTGCCATCAGTGAGTTATACCGGGACAGTGGA. Translation gives CAISELYRDSG. The entire CDR3 protein reads CAISELYRDSGAFF.

Ten or more counts support this clone. The observed sequence ends 3 residues before the CDR3 terminus, with the missing tail filled in from the germline J gene. V usage is TRBV19 and J usage is TRBJ1-1, with a possible D match to TRBD1 (6 bases). The V end was cut by 1 base, the J end by 7 bases, with 19 bases between. The CDR3 consists of 16 residues. Looked up from germline, CDR1 is LNHDA and CDR2 is SQIVND (reference sequence). Partial CDR3 DNA: TGTGCCAGTAGTATAGCCCTCGGGGGGCCGGTAAATGAA. Its translation is CASSIALGGPVNE. The full CDR3 is CASSIALGGPVNEAFF.

In regard to this clone: The CDR3 goes on 3 residues after the read ends, and that part is filled in from the germline J gene. The same CDR3 arises from other DNA sequences in this sample as well. The rearrangement joins TRBV2 to TRBJ1-5; 7 bases are a match to TRBD1. The CDR3 spans 15 residues. Per germline, CDR1 SNHLY and CDR2 FYNNEI. The CDR3 protein is CASTIEGQSFQPQHF. The CDR3 DNA, read in part, is TGTGCCAGCACTATCGAGGGACAGAGTTTCCAACCC.

This clone was detected ten times or more. The CDR3 extends 3 residues past the end of the read, so its final part is completed from the germline J gene. The chain combines TRBV18 with TRBJ2-1; 9 nucleotides align to TRBD1. Germline trimming cut 5 bases from V and 9 bases from J; bases unmatched to any gene: 11. CDR1 KGHSH and CDR2 LQKENI come from the germline V gene. CDR3 size: 15 residues. CDR3 amino acids: CASSSKGQGSAEQFF. CDR3 bases read: TGTGCCAGCTCATCAAAGGGACAGGGAAGTGCTGAG.

This clone was observed at least ten times. Read data end 3 residues before the CDR3 end; the end is taken from the germline J gene. The chain combines TRBV5-1 with TRBJ1-1; 7 bases are shared with TRBD1. Germline CDR1 reads SGHRS; CDR2 reads YFSETQ. There are 13 residues in the CDR3. The V and J ends lost 4 bases and 4 bases, in that order; junction bases with no gene match: 4. CDR3 region: CASSVSGGTEAFF. The covered CDR3 bases are TGCGCCAGCAGCGTGTCAGGGGGCACTGAA.

This clone was seen many times. The CDR3 end falls 3 residues outside the read, so it is completed with the germline J gene. J is TRBJ1-2 and V is TRBV19, with a tentative D call TRBD1 (5 bases). Germline-derived CDR1 and CDR2 are LNHDA and SQIVND (reference sequence). There are 14 residues in the CDR3. Trimming shortened V by 0 bases and J by 6 bases, and 11 bases separated the two germline ends. CDR3 loop: CASSIDQGLDGYTF. Incomplete CDR3 DNA: TGTGCCAGTAGTATAGACCAGGGTCTCGATGGC.

This clone occurred many times. The read stops 3 residues short of the end of the CDR3; the missing end is completed from the germline J gene. This sequence joins TRBV12-3 or TRBV12-4 and TRBJ2-7; 12 nucleotides line up with TRBD1. Losses at the gene ends were 1 base for V and 4 bases for J; bases not matched to a gene: 2. The CDR3 extends over 15 amino acids. The CDR3 loop reads CASSLGDRGRYEQYF. CDR3 bases read: TGTGCCAGCAGTTTAGGGGACAGGGGGCGTTACGAG.

Points on this clone: The observed sequence ends 3 residues before the CDR3 terminus, with the missing tail filled in from the germline J gene. The genes are TRBV10-2 and TRBJ1-1, with D perhaps TRBD1 (6 bases). There are 13 residues in the CDR3. V was shortened by 5 bases and J by 3 bases, with 10 bases between the two germline ends. Per the germline V gene, CDR1 is WSHSY and CDR2 is SAAADI. CDR3 region: CASSLYRDTEAFF. Partial CDR3 DNA: TGCGCCAGCAGTCTCTACAGGGACACTGAA.

Comments on this clone: The read terminates 3 residues ahead of where the CDR3 ends, so the germline J gene completes it. The chain has TRBV5-8 and TRBJ1-3, with D perhaps TRBD1 (5 bases). V shed 0 bases and J shed 4 bases, with 5 bases lying between them. Germline loops: CDR1 SGHTS, CDR2 YDEGEE. This CDR3 spans 13 amino acids. The CDR3 loop reads CASSLGQGNTIYF. The CDR3 DNA, read in part, is TGTGCCAGCAGCTTGGGACAGGGAAACACC.

This clone was observed many times. The read ends 3 residues before the CDR3 terminus; that terminus is restored from the germline J gene. The V gene is TRBV6-2 or TRBV6-3, the J gene TRBJ2-3; 8 bases match TRBD1. After removal of 6 bases from V and 4 bases from J, the junction contained 9 bases not matched to a gene. The CDR3 loop spans 15 amino acids. The germline V gene encodes CDR1 MNHEY and CDR2 SVGEGT. The part of the CDR3 DNA that was read is TGTGCCAGCAGCCCTAGGGACAGGAGGGCAGATACG. Protein: CASSPRDRRADT. The full CDR3 reads CASSPRDRRADTQYF.

This clone came up many times. The DNA is left out, because the CDR3 cannot be placed on it with certainty; the CDR3 is given as TCRdb lists it. The CDR3 reads CSVSVRARANSEAFF. V is TRBV29-1 and J is TRBJ1-1; the D segment call TRBD1 is taken from the table without a DNA check. CDR1 is SQVTM, CDR2 ANQGSEA, per germline. Ends included, the CDR3 has 15 residues.

This clone was recorded many times. Sequencing ends 3 residues short of the CDR3 end; the germline J gene provides the rest. V and J are TRBV27 and TRBJ1-1; 8 bases are a match to TRBD1. V was clipped by 9 bases and J by 5 bases; unmatched bases: 8. Looked up from germline, CDR1 is MNHEY and CDR2 is SMNVEV (reference sequence). The CDR3 contains 13 residues. The CDR3 region is CASTDRGRTEAFF. The part of the CDR3 DNA that was read is TGTGCCAGTACTGACAGGGGCCGGACTGAA.

This clone was recorded at least ten times. The read halts 3 residues ahead of the CDR3 end, with the missing end drawn from the germline J gene. The V call is TRBV7-9, the J call TRBJ2-3, with TRBD2 as a possible D gene (6 bases). Trimming pared 4 bases from V and 1 base from J, leaving 12 bases between. There are 15 residues in the CDR3. CDR1 is SEHNR, CDR2 FQNEAQ, per germline (reference sequence). The CDR3 DNA, read in part, is TGTGCCAGCAGCTCACCGGGACTTGGCACAGATACG. It yields the protein CASSSPGLGTDT. The full CDR3 protein reads CASSSPGLGTDTQYF.

At least ten counts were recorded for this clone. Read data end 3 residues before the CDR3 end; the end is taken from the germline J gene. This sequence joins TRBV6-2 or TRBV6-3 and TRBJ2-3; TRBD1 matches at 7 bases. CDR3 length equals 15 residues. In germline, CDR1 is MNHEY, CDR2 SVGEGT. Unmatched junction bases numbered 6, after V lost 4 bases and J lost 2 bases. The covered CDR3 bases are TGTGCCAGCAGTTCCCGGACAGGATACACAGATACG. This sequence encodes CASSSRTGYTDT. The entire CDR3 protein reads CASSSRTGYTDTQYF.

This clone was picked up a small number of times. A much more abundant neighbour one base away suggests this may be a read error. The CDR3 end lies 3 residues beyond the end of the read and is filled in from the germline J gene. This chain uses TRBV18 with TRBJ2-7, with TRBD1 matching over 9 bases. This CDR3 contains 15 residues. The V gene's germline CDR1 is KGHSH and CDR2 LQKENI. After removal of 5 bases from V and 4 bases from J, the junction contained 9 bases not matched to a gene. Here the CDR3 reads CASSVSTGGTYEQYF. CDR3 DNA (partial): TGTGCCAGCTCAGTTTCGACAGGGGGGACATACGAG.

In its sample, this clone was seen many times. The missing CDR3 end, 3 residues past where the read stops, is filled in from the germline J gene. The rearrangement joins TRBV7-9 to TRBJ2-7; TRBD1 matches at 10 bases. The CDR3 loop spans 15 amino acids. The trim removed 5 bases at V and 1 base at J, leaving 5 bases unmatched. Germline CDR1 and CDR2: SEHNR and FQNEAQ (reference sequence). The CDR3 reads CASSPRTGGSYEQYF. CDR3 DNA (partial): TGTGCCAGCAGCCCCCGGACAGGGGGTTCCTACGAG.

This clone was detected ten times or more. The read halts 3 residues ahead of the CDR3 end, with the missing end drawn from the germline J gene. The chain couples TRBV5-1 to TRBJ1-4, with a tentative D call TRBD1 (6 bases). V was shortened by 0 bases and J by 3 bases, with 6 bases between the two germline ends. CDR3 length: 14 residues. Germline lookup yields CDR1 SGHRS and CDR2 YFSETQ. Here the CDR3 reads CASSLDRANEKLFF. The sequenced CDR3 bases are TGCGCCAGCAGCTTGGACAGGGCTAATGAAAAA.

This clone was observed a handful of times. CDR3 sequence: CASSGTGAHGYTF. The DNA read from the CDR3 is TGTGCCAGCAGCGGGACAGGGGCTCATGGC. V is TRBV2 and J is TRBJ1-2; TRBD1 aligns across 10 bases. The CDR3 end falls 3 residues outside the read, so it is completed with the germline J gene. Germline V CDR1 and CDR2: SNHLY, FYNNEI. The CDR3 is made up of 13 amino acids. The V gene end was trimmed by 6 bases and the J gene end by 6 bases; junction bases not matched to a gene: 4.

This clone occurred many times. The sequenced fragment ends 3 residues before the CDR3 boundary, so the rest is inferred from the germline J gene. The chain employs TRBV20-1 and TRBJ1-1; 8 nucleotides agree with TRBD1. Germline CDR1 and CDR2: DFQATT and SNEGSKA (reference sequence). CDR3 length: 13 residues. V gave up 5 bases and J gave up 2 bases; unmatched junction bases: 4. CDR3 DNA (partial): TGCAGTGCTCTGGACAGGGATAACACTGAA. Its protein product is CSALDRDNTE. The CDR3 in its entirety is CSALDRDNTEAFF.

Ten or more counts support this clone. The read terminates 3 residues before the CDR3 end, so the remaining end is supplied by the germline J gene. The chain combines TRBV12-3 or TRBV12-4 with TRBJ1-1; TRBD1 aligns across 9 bases. The CDR3 is 13 amino acids. CDR3 bases read: TGTGCCAGCAGCTCCGGGACAGGGTACGTC. Its translation is CASSSGTGYV. The full CDR3 reads CASSSGTGYVAFF.

Many counts were recorded for this clone. Read data end 3 residues before the CDR3 end; the end is taken from the germline J gene. V gene TRBV18 combines with J gene TRBJ2-1; D perhaps matches TRBD1 (5 bases). V gave up 6 bases and J gave up 6 bases, with 9 bases separating them. Germline-derived CDR1 and CDR2 are KGHSH and LQKENI. The CDR3 is 12 amino acids. CDR3 DNA (partial): TGTGCCAGCTCCCAACAGGCCAATGAG. Residues: CASSQQANE. The full CDR3 protein reads CASSQQANEQFF.

This clone was detected many times. The sequence runs out 3 residues before the end of the CDR3; the remainder is reconstructed from the germline J gene. The J gene is TRBJ2-5, the V gene TRBV20-1; 8 bases match TRBD2. Germline assignment: CDR1 DFQATT and CDR2 SNEGSKA (reference sequence). The ends lost 1 base at V and 5 bases at J; junction bases unmatched: 9. This CDR3 is 15 amino acids long. CDR3 sequence reads: CSARARGSSGETQYF. The covered CDR3 bases are TGCAGTGCTAGAGCCCGGGGGTCTAGCGGGGAGACC.

In its sample, this clone was seen many times. The CDR3 end lies 3 residues beyond the end of the read and is filled in from the germline J gene. The chain carries TRBV18 and TRBJ1-2; D possibly corresponds to TRBD1 (5 bases). This CDR3 spans 13 amino acids. Trimming took 1 base from V and 4 from J, leaving 7 bases between them. The germline V gene encodes CDR1 KGHSH and CDR2 LQKENI. The sequenced CDR3 bases are TGTGCCAGCTCACCACGGGGCAGCTATGGC. Its translation is CASSPRGSYG. The complete CDR3 reads CASSPRGSYGYTF.

This clone was detected ten times or more. Coverage ceases 3 residues before the CDR3 finishes, and the germline J gene fills in the end. This sequence joins TRBV10-3 and TRBJ1-4; 7 bases are shared with TRBD1. Germline CDR1 is ENHRY and CDR2 is SYGVKD. V trimming: 0 bases; J trimming: 7 bases; junction bases outside the gene matches: 14. This CDR3 spans 18 amino acids. Partial CDR3 DNA: TGTGCCATCAGTGAGTCGCCGGTATCTAGGCAGGGGGGTGAAAAA. Its protein product is CAISESPVSRQGGEK. The entire CDR3 reads CAISESPVSRQGGEKLFF.

This clone was seen ten or more times. The read comes to an end 3 residues before the CDR3 does, leaving the germline J gene to fill in the end. The chain is built from TRBV29-1 and TRBJ1-1; D possibly corresponds to TRBD1 (5 bases). Germline V CDR1 and CDR2: SQVTM, ANQGSEA. This CDR3 spans 12 amino acids. V was shortened by 7 bases and J by 1 base, with 10 bases between the two germline ends. The sequenced CDR3 bases are TGCAGCGGGGGGGAGGGGAACACTGAA. The encoded protein is CSGGEGNTE. The full CDR3 sequence reads CSGGEGNTEAFF.

This clone has at least ten counts. The CDR3 extends 3 residues past the end of the read, so its final part is completed from the germline J gene. This rearrangement joins TRBV20-1 to TRBJ2-3; 10 bases match TRBD2. Germline V lookup: CDR1 DFQATT, CDR2 SNEGSKA (reference sequence). The V segment lost 3 bases and the J segment 2 bases; nucleotides outside the gene matches: 2. The CDR3 runs 14 residues. The part of the CDR3 DNA that was read is TGCAGTGCTAGGGGACTAGCGAACACAGATACG. Residues: CSARGLANTDT. The full CDR3 protein is CSARGLANTDTQYF.

This clone was seen repeatedly, ten times or more. Read sequence stops 3 residues before the CDR3 end, and the germline J gene provides the missing end. The J gene is TRBJ1-1, the V gene TRBV19; perhaps TRBD1 as D (5 bases). CDR1 and CDR2 from the germline V gene are LNHDA and SQIVND (reference sequence). The CDR3 loop spans 15 amino acids. V dropped 3 bases and J dropped 1 base, with 12 bases sitting between them. The CDR3 sequence: CASSINRSPNTEAFF. The sequenced part of the CDR3 DNA is TGTGCCAGTAGTATTAACAGGAGCCCGAACACTGAA.

This clone was recorded at least ten times. The CDR3 extends 3 residues past the end of the read, so its final part is completed from the germline J gene. The gene calls are TRBV5-1 and TRBJ1-2, with 9 bases aligning to TRBD1. V was pared by 2 bases and J by 4 bases, with 6 bases of the junction left unmatched. Germline CDR1 reads SGHRS; CDR2 reads YFSETQ. The CDR3 sequence is 15 residues long. The sequenced part of the CDR3 DNA is TGCGCCAGCAGCTTAGCGGGACAGGGATTCTATGGC. This translates into CASSLAGQGFYG. The whole CDR3 region reads CASSLAGQGFYGYTF.

This clone was seen ten or more times. The chain's CDR3 is CSAAGTSGRGEDTQYF. The sequenced part of the CDR3 DNA is TGCAGTGCTGCCGGGACTAGCGGGAGGGGGGAAGATACG. The V gene is TRBV20-1, the J gene TRBJ2-3; 16 bases fit TRBD2. The sequence runs out 3 residues before the end of the CDR3; the remainder is reconstructed from the germline J gene. The trim removed 5 bases at V and 5 bases at J, leaving 7 bases unmatched. This CDR3 is built from 16 residues. The germline CDR1 and CDR2 sequences are DFQATT and SNEGSKA (reference sequence).

This clone was seen more than once but under ten times. The sequenced fragment ends 3 residues before the CDR3 boundary, so the rest is inferred from the germline J gene. The chain employs TRBV2 and TRBJ1-2; 9 bases align to TRBD1. This CDR3 has 16 residues. The germline CDR1 and CDR2 sequences are SNHLY and FYNNEI. CDR3 DNA (partial): TGTGCCAGCAGAGAGCGGGGACAGGGAATCTACAATGAC. It codes for CASRERGQGIYND. The entire CDR3 protein is CASRERGQGIYNDYTF.